Following are 12 T cell receptor beta chains from one sample sequenced in a study of shared clonotypes between healthy human individuals. CD45RO-negative CD8 cells positively selected for CCR7 made up the naive population, which excluded terminally differentiated effector memory CD45RA+ cells. Profiled with immunoSEQ multiplex PCR; TCRdb holds only in-frame clones, not every one. This table holds about 2 million clones, about 95% found once. The material sequenced was naive CD8+ T cells sorted from blood. These receptors originate from a man in his late teens or twenties in good health.

To note about this clone: Other DNA sequences from this sample encode an identical CDR3 as well. The chain carries TRBV7-6 and TRBJ2-2, with D unclear. Germline-derived CDR1 and CDR2 are SGHVS and FNYEAQ. CDR3 length: 14 amino acids. V was pared by 5 bases and J by 3 bases, with 10 bases between. For the CDR3, the DNA is TGTGCCAGCAGCCCCGGTTTAGACACCGGGGAGCTGTTTTTT. It specifies CASSPGLDTGELFF.

This chain connects TRBV6-7 to TRBJ1-5; D call uncertain. TRBV6-7 is assigned to the ORF class and has an uncertain function. The CDR3 length is 13 residues. The ends were cut back, 8 bases at V and 2 bases at J, with 10 bases in the middle. The CDR3 DNA reads as TGTGCCAGCGGTGGGCCGGGCAATCAGCCCCAGCATTTT. Protein sequence: CASGGPGNQPQHF.

This clone appeared a single time. The V call is TRBV9, the J call TRBJ1-3; tentative D call: TRBD1 (5 bases). CDR3 length equals 12 residues. Germline V gene data show CDR1 as SGDLS and CDR2 as YYNGEE. V was pared by 0 bases and J by 8 bases, with 6 bases between. The CDR3 DNA is TGTGCCAGCAGCGTAGGAGGGGACACCATATATTTT. As protein: CASSVGGDTIYF. The whole variable domain, remainder taken from reference TRBV9 and TRBJ1-3, is DSGVTQTPKHLITATGQRVTLRCSPRSGDLSVYWYQQSLDQGLQFLIQYYNGEERAKGNILERFSAQQFPDLHSELNLSSLELGDSALYFCASSVGGDTIYFGEGSWLTVV.

J is TRBJ2-2 and V is TRBV28, with 7 bases identical to TRBD2. The CDR3 covers 13 residues. J was trimmed by 6 bases and V by 10 bases; bases with no gene match: 8. CDR1 and CDR2 (germline): MDHEN, SYDVKM. In nucleotides, the CDR3 is TGTGCCACCCGACTTGGGGGGGCCGGGGAGCTGTTTTTT. It encodes CATRLGGAGELFF.

This chain links TRBV4-1 with TRBJ1-5; perhaps TRBD1 as D (5 bases). The CDR3 has 14 residues. Trimming removed 1 base from V and 3 bases from J, with 7 bases in between. CDR1 is MGHRA and CDR2 is YSYEKL in the germline V gene. The CDR3 DNA reads TGCGCCAGCAGCCAAGCACAGGTCAATCAGCCCCAGCATTTT. This gives the protein CASSQAQVNQPQHF.

The chain combines TRBV4-1 with TRBJ2-7; the match to TRBD2 covers 8 bases. The CDR3 has 15 amino acids. V shed 1 base, J shed 5 bases, and the junction held 7 bases outside the gene matches. From germline, CDR1 is MGHRA and CDR2 YSYEKL. CDR3 bases: TGCGCCAGCAGCCAAGCCCCGGGAGGGTCTCACGAGCAGTACTTC. This translates into CASSQAPGGSHEQYF.

With respect to this clone: Other DNA sequences of this sample code for an identical CDR3. The chain joins TRBV7-9 to TRBJ2-7, with 7 positions matching TRBD2. With V trimmed by 0 bases and J by 4 bases, 3 bases remained unmatched. Per the germline V gene, CDR1 is SEHNR and CDR2 is FQNEAQ (reference sequence). The CDR3 has 14 amino acids. As DNA, the CDR3 is TGTGCCAGCAGCTTAGCGGGAGGGGATTACGAGCAGTACTTC. It is translated as CASSLAGGDYEQYF.

This sequence joins TRBV10-3 and TRBJ2-1; TRBD2 might be the D (5 bases). The CDR3 loop spans 15 amino acids. V was cut by 4 bases and J by 0 bases, with 10 bases left in between. Germline V gene data show CDR1 as ENHRY and CDR2 as SYGVKD. The CDR3 here is CAISGGRGSYNEQFF. The DNA for the CDR3 is TGTGCCATCAGTGGCGGCCGGGGCTCCTACAATGAGCAGTTCTTC.

The DNA for the CDR3 is TGTGCCAGCAACTTCCGCCACAGGGGAGCGACCCAGTACTTC. Translating gives CASNFRHRGATQYF. The chain uses TRBV11-2 and TRBJ2-5, with 7 positions matching TRBD1. The CDR3 totals 14 residues. V was clipped by 7 bases and J by 7 bases; unmatched bases: 12. Germline V gene sequence: CDR1 SGHAT, CDR2 FQNNGV.

CDR3 nucleotide sequence: TGTGCCAGCAGTGCCCTCGGGACCGTTAACTATGGCTACACCTTC. Protein sequence: CASSALGTVNYGYTF. The chain links TRBV27 to TRBJ1-2, with a tentative D call TRBD1 (5 bases). Trimming took 5 bases from V and 1 from J, leaving 14 bases between them. This CDR3 is 15 amino acids long. From germline, CDR1 is MNHEY and CDR2 SMNVEV (reference sequence).

This chain connects TRBV19 to TRBJ1-3, with D unclear. CDR3 length equals 14 residues. Trimming pared 5 bases from V and 2 bases from J, leaving 10 bases between. Germline CDR1 is LNHDA and CDR2 is SQIVND (reference sequence). CDR3 DNA sequence: TGTGCCAGTAGTTCGACTCTTGCTGGAAACACCATATATTTT. Encoded protein: CASSSTLAGNTIYF. Drawing the rest from reference TRBV19 and TRBJ1-3, the complete variable domain is DGGITQSPKYLFRKEGQNVTLSCEQNLNHDAMYWYRQDPGQGLRLIYYSQIVNDFQKGDIAEGYSVSREKKESFPLTVTSAQKNPTAFYLCASSSTLAGNTIYFGEGSWLTVV.

V and J are TRBV13 and TRBJ2-3; TRBD2 agrees at 12 bases. The V and J ends lost 4 bases and 0 bases, in that order; junction bases with no gene match: 11. This CDR3 has 19 residues. CDR1 is PRHDT and CDR2 is FYEKMQ in the germline V gene (reference sequence). The CDR3 protein is CASSSTSGGTTSSTDTQYF. The CDR3 bases are TGTGCCAGCAGCTCTACTAGCGGGGGGACAACTTCTAGCACAGATACGCAGTATTTT.